Presented here are 20 T cell receptor beta chains from one specimen sequenced in a study of post-analysis software for immune sequencing data. General observations from the study: Patients carried roughly five TRBV segments more frequently than controls did, and TRBV5-6, TRBV5-1 and TRBV20-1 were among them.

Their antigen targets remain unknown. Tagging with unique molecular identifiers was a feature of the TCR beta cDNA libraries. TCRdb redid the calling of the PCR reads with MiXCR, one entry per CDR3 protein. The sample has about 180,000 distinct CDR3 sequences; 30% are singletons. Sample: blood. Source of these receptors: a girl between 10 and 17 years old with multiple sclerosis.

V usage is TRBV6-4 and J usage is TRBJ2-1; 9 nucleotides match TRBD2. V dropped 4 bases and J dropped 8; count of bases not matched to a gene: 6. The CDR3 spans 14 residues. The germline V gene encodes CDR1 MRHNA and CDR2 SNTAGT. CDR3 in amino acids: CASSVGLAGDEQFF. The CDR3 region has the DNA TGTGCCAGCAGTGTGGGACTAGCAGGCGATGAGCAGTTCTTC.

Comments on this clonotype: This may come from a read error, since a much larger clone is one base off. V and J are TRBV10-3 and TRBJ2-1; D is undetermined. Near its end, the DNA agrees better with TRBJ2-7, so the J call may be wrong. The germline gives CDR1 ENHRY, CDR2 SYGVKD. The CDR3 totals 12 residues. The CDR3 coding sequence is TGTGCCATCAGTAGAGATAACAATGAGCAGTACTTC. Protein sequence: CAISRDNNEQYF.

This clonotype appeared a few times. The chain links TRBV2 to TRBJ2-3, with D perhaps matching TRBD2 (6 bases). V lost 8 bases and J lost 1, with 16 bases in between. Germline-derived CDR1 and CDR2 are SNHLY and FYNNEI. The CDR3 has 15 amino acids. The CDR3 spells CASLRGSGGTDTQYF. CDR3 nucleotide sequence: TGTGCCAGCCTCCGGGGTAGCGGAGGCACAGATACGCAGTATTTT.

Remarks on this clonotype: One junction end disagrees with the germline gene, perhaps due to a read error. The chain has TRBV12-3 or TRBV12-4 and TRBJ2-7, with 7 bases fitting TRBD1. The CDR3 totals 17 residues. The CDR3 DNA reads as TGTGCCAGCAGTTTAGTGTACCGGACAGGCGTCTCCTACGAGCGGTACTTC. Protein sequence: CASSLVYRTGVSYERYF.

Written as DNA, the CDR3 is TGCAGTGCCCGAGCGGAGGGGCGCGGGGGGATCAATTCACCCCTCCACTTT. It codes for CSARAEGRGGINSPLHF. The rearrangement joins TRBV20-1 to TRBJ1-6; D may be TRBD1 (5 bases). V lost 6 bases and J lost 7, with 25 bases in between. Germline CDR1 and CDR2: DFQATT and SNEGSKA (reference sequence). The CDR3 loop spans 17 amino acids.

The chain employs TRBV7-6 and TRBJ2-7; a weak D match, TRBD1 (5 bases). V was trimmed by 5 bases and J by 1 base, leaving 15 bases between them. The CDR3 loop spans 15 amino acids. Per germline, CDR1 SGHVS and CDR2 FNYEAQ. CDR3 residues: CASSPDPGASYEQYF. In DNA form, the CDR3 reads TGTGCCAGCAGCCCGGACCCTGGGGCTTCCTACGAGCAGTACTTC. The whole variable domain, filled in from reference TRBV7-6 and TRBJ2-7, reads GAGVSQSPRYKVTKRGQDVALRCDPISGHVSLYWYRQALGQGPEFLTYFNYEAQQDKSGLPNDRFSAERPEGSISTLTIQRTEQRDSAMYRCASSPDPGASYEQYFGPGTRLTVT.

This clonotype has a count of ten or more. The chain is built from TRBV12-3 or TRBV12-4 and TRBJ2-1, with D uncertain. The V end lost 2 bases, the J end lost 2 bases, and 4 bases lay between the germline ends. The CDR3 loop spans 13 amino acids. This chain's CDR3 is CASSLYTYNEQFF. In DNA form, the CDR3 reads TGTGCCAGCAGTTTATACACCTACAATGAGCAGTTCTTC.

This clonotype was observed a few times. As DNA, the CDR3 is TGCAGTGCTAGGGCAGCAGAGGAGACCCAGTACTTC. It translates to CSARAAEETQYF. The chain uses TRBV20-1 and TRBJ2-5; D uncertain. From germline, CDR1 is DFQATT and CDR2 SNEGSKA (reference sequence). Trimming shortened V by 3 bases and J by 5 bases, and 10 bases separated the two germline ends. This CDR3 is built from 12 residues.

Note on this clonotype: This clone may be a read error of a much larger clone one base away. V and J are TRBV3-1 and TRBJ2-1; D might be TRBD2 (5 bases). Gene TRBJ2-7 matches the end of the DNA better, so the J call may be wrong. The germline CDR1 and CDR2 sequences are LGHDT and YNNKEL (reference sequence). This CDR3 is built from 14 residues. This CDR3 reads CASSIGLIYNEQYF. The CDR3 coding sequence is TGTGCCAGCAGCATTGGACTCATATACAATGAGCAGTACTTC.

This clonotype was observed a single time. This rearrangement joins TRBV5-1 to TRBJ2-4; 8 bases line up with TRBD2. The CDR3 contains 17 residues. From germline, CDR1 is SGHRS and CDR2 YFSETQ. With 0 bases clipped from V and 13 bases from J, the junction kept 18 bases outside the gene matches. CDR3 in DNA: TGCGCCAGCAGCTTGGCCGGGGCGGGAGGCCCCTACAATGAGCAGTACTTC. Protein: CASSLAGAGGPYNEQYF. The full variable domain, its missing parts supplied by reference TRBV5-1 and TRBJ2-4, is KAGVTQTPRYLIKTRGQQVTLSCSPISGHRSVSWYQQTPGQGLQFLFEYFSETQRNKGNFPGRFSGRQFSNSRSEMNVSTLELGDSALYLCASSLAGAGGPYNEQYFGAGTRLSVL.

This clonotype was found once. It may be a read error: a sequence one base away is much more abundant. J is TRBJ2-6 and V is TRBV5-1, with D possibly called TRBD1 or TRBD2 (5 bases each). This CDR3 is 16 amino acids long. Per the germline V gene, CDR1 is SGHRS and CDR2 is YFSETQ. The CDR3 loop reads CTSSLGTSRGANVLTF. CDR3 bases: TGCACCAGCAGCTTGGGGACCTCTCGCGGGGCCAACGTCCTGACTTTC.

This clonotype occurred many times. The V call is TRBV4-1, the J call TRBJ2-1; 7 positions match TRBD2. The V gene's germline CDR1 is MGHRA and CDR2 YSYEKL. Trimming at V came to 0 bases and at J to 1 base, leaving 6 bases not matched to a gene. The CDR3 is 17 residues long. CDR3 nucleotide sequence: TGCGCCAGCAGCCAAGATCCGCGGGAGATATCCTACAATGAGCAGTTCTTC. Protein product: CASSQDPREISYNEQFF.

The chain employs TRBV5-5 and TRBJ2-7, with 7 bases lining up with TRBD1. The CDR3 loop spans 13 amino acids. Germline CDR1 and CDR2: SGHKS and YYEKEE (reference sequence). V lost 4 bases, J lost 4 bases, and 5 bases stayed unmatched. CDR3 sequence reads: CASSGQGEYEQYF. CDR3 sequence (DNA): TGTGCCAGCAGCGGTCAGGGGGAGTACGAGCAGTACTTC.

In this sample, this clonotype turned up many times. This chain links TRBV12-3 or TRBV12-4 with TRBJ1-1; weak D call: TRBD1 (6 bases). This CDR3 has 14 residues. V lost 5 bases, J lost 3 bases, and 13 bases lay in between. DNA of the CDR3: TGTGCCAGCAGTCCCGGACAGTTACACACTGAAGCTTTCTTT. It specifies CASSPGQLHTEAFF.

In the case of this clonotype: A clone one base away is much larger, so this may be a read error. V is TRBV7-2 and J is TRBJ1-2; D remains ambiguous. This CDR3 has 13 residues. V was shortened by 0 bases and J by 3 bases, with 5 bases between the two germline ends. CDR1 is SGHTA and CDR2 is FQGNSA in the germline V gene. This CDR3 is CASSLAGHYGYTF. The CDR3 DNA sequence: TGTGCCAGCAGCTTAGCAGGGCACTATGGCTACACCTTC.

This clonotype was found a few times. The chain is built from TRBV12-5 and TRBJ1-1; tentatively, D is TRBD1 (6 bases). Trimming stripped 6 bases from V and 5 bases from J, with 10 bases between. The CDR3 contains 12 residues. The V gene's germline CDR1 is LGHNT and CDR2 FRNRAP. CDR3: CASGLGGTEAFF. The CDR3 nucleotides read TGTGCTAGTGGCCTAGGGGGAACTGAAGCTTTCTTT.

The rearrangement links TRBV30 to TRBJ1-5, with D hard to call. The CDR3 has 13 residues. Trimming cost V 3 bases and J 3 bases, with 9 bases left between them. Per the germline V gene, CDR1 is GTSNPN and CDR2 is SVGIG (reference sequence). Written as DNA, the CDR3 is TGTGCCTGGAGGAAAGGCCCCAATCAGCCCCAGCATTTT. This codes for CAWRKGPNQPQHF.

The chain uses TRBV30 and TRBJ1-1; D is undetermined. Looked up from germline, CDR1 is GTSNPN and CDR2 is SVGIG (reference sequence). The CDR3 consists of 11 residues. The V gene lost 2 bases and the J gene lost 7 bases, with 8 bases spanning the gap. The chain's CDR3 is CAWSPIIEAFF. As DNA, the CDR3 is TGTGCCTGGAGTCCCATAATTGAAGCTTTCTTT.

This clonotype has a count of ten or more. The J gene is TRBJ1-1, the V gene TRBV7-3; 10 bases map to TRBD1. Germline assignment: CDR1 SGHTA and CDR2 FQGTGA. The CDR3 has 16 amino acids. J lost 1 base, V lost 3 bases, and 5 bases had no gene match. The CDR3 bases are TGTGCCAGCAGCTTCTCGACAGGGGGCGGGAACACTGAAGCTTTCTTT. Its translation: CASSFSTGGGNTEAFF.

This clonotype appeared a few times. The chain employs TRBV27 and TRBJ2-7; TRBD2 aligns across 9 bases. Germline V gene data show CDR1 as MNHEY and CDR2 as SMNVEV (reference sequence). V trimming: 6 bases; J trimming: 5 bases; junction bases outside the gene matches: 8. This CDR3 contains 14 residues. The CDR3 coding sequence is TGTGCCAGCAGCCTCGGACTAGCGCTGGACGAGCAGTACTTC. Translated: CASSLGLALDEQYF.